This is a list of T cell receptor beta chains from one sample in a study of cytomegalovirus exposure and HLA in healthy donors. Produced via immunoSEQ multiplex PCR; TCRdb's table is partial and in-frame only. The table lists about 120,000 clones, 65% to 85% of them singletons. The sequenced material came from PBMCs. All receptors derive from a man in his fifties in good health and CMV-seronegative. Both conserved end residues are part of each CDR3. A D gene is named only where the DNA matches it firmly. Where a row states a size, it is once, few, many or the class of an expanded clone; other rows omit it.

clone_size j_call d_call v_call cdr3_aa cdr3_nt
few TRBJ1-2 NA TRBV5-1 CASSLDRCGYTF TGCGCCAGCAGCTTGGACCGGTGTGGCTACACCTTC
NA TRBJ2-5 TRBD2 TRBV28 CASSRLAGVPETQYF TGTGCCAGCAGCCGACTAGCGGGAGTCCCAGAGACCCAGTACTTC
NA TRBJ1-1 TRBD1 TRBV28 CASSPPPGGSGSFF TGTGCCAGCAGTCCCCCCCCAGGGGGGAGCGGATCTTTCTTT
few TRBJ2-3 TRBD2 TRBV7-3 CASSLRGLAGGDTQYF TGTGCCAGCAGCTTAAGGGGACTAGCGGGAGGGGATACGCAGTATTTT
NA TRBJ2-7 NA TRBV6-1 CASRQRATLYEQYF TGTGCCAGCAGGCAGCGGGCTACTCTCTACGAGCAGTACTTC
NA TRBJ1-6 TRBD1 TRBV10-1 CASSEKGFRDRGSPLHF TGCGCCAGCAGTGAGAAAGGTTTTAGAGACAGGGGTTCACCCCTCCACTTT
NA TRBJ2-3 NA TRBV6-4 CASSLQGGDTQYF TGTGCCAGCAGTTTACAGGGTGGAGATACGCAGTATTTT
NA TRBJ2-3 NA TRBV7-3 CASSLSGPSTDTQYF TGTGCCAGCAGCCTAAGCGGCCCTAGCACAGATACGCAGTATTTT
NA TRBJ2-1 TRBD2 TRBV18 CASSPRTSGSPQQFF TGTGCCAGCTCACCAAGGACTAGCGGGAGCCCTCAGCAGTTCTTC
NA TRBJ1-2 NA TRBV5-1 CASSPQTGSYGYTF TGCGCCAGCAGCCCCCAAACAGGGAGCTATGGCTACACCTTC
NA TRBJ2-2 TRBD1 TRBV4-2 CASSQGGGRYTGELFF TGTGCCAGCAGCCAAGGAGGGGGCCGGTACACCGGGGAGCTGTTTTTT
few TRBJ2-1 TRBD2 TRBV5-6 CASSWSGVYNEQFF TGTGCCAGCAGCTGGAGCGGGGTCTACAATGAGCAGTTCTTC
NA TRBJ1-2 NA TRBV7-9 CASSLSPYGYGYTF TGTGCCAGCAGCCTGTCACCTTACGGCTATGGCTACACCTTC
NA TRBJ1-2 NA TRBV5-6 CASSVRDGYTF TGTGCCAGCAGTGTGAGGGATGGCTACACCTTC
NA TRBJ2-7 NA TRBV5-1 CASSLLNSYEQYF TGCGCCAGCAGCCTCCTCAACAGCTACGAGCAGTACTTC
NA TRBJ1-1 NA TRBV6-6 CASGVDTEAFF TGTGCCAGCGGAGTGGACACTGAAGCTTTCTTT
NA TRBJ1-1 NA TRBV7-9 CASSLVAGTVNTEAFF TGTGCCAGCAGCTTAGTCGCAGGAACGGTTAACACTGAAGCTTTCTTT
NA TRBJ2-7 NA TRBV29-1 CSVAPDSVDEQYF TGCAGCGTTGCTCCCGACAGTGTGGACGAGCAGTACTTC
few TRBJ2-3 NA TRBV9 CASSPLSTDTQYF TGTGCCAGCAGCCCCCTTTCCACAGATACGCAGTATTTT
NA TRBJ2-7 TRBD1 TRBV7-9 CSSSLGGLQGREQYF TGTTCCAGCAGCTTAGGGGGCTTGCAGGGGCGAGAGCAGTACTTC
NA TRBJ2-5 TRBD1 TRBV7-6 CASSFGQGAGETQYF TGTGCCAGCAGCTTCGGACAGGGGGCCGGGGAGACCCAGTACTTC
NA TRBJ1-2 NA TRBV6-5 CASRTVGRSYGYTF TGTGCCAGCAGAACAGTGGGTAGAAGCTATGGCTACACCTTC
NA TRBJ2-2 NA TRBV5-5 CASSSVDTGELFF TGTGCCAGCAGCTCCGTAGACACCGGGGAGCTGTTTTTT
NA TRBJ2-7 NA TRBV6-1 CASNDRFYEQYF TGTGCCAGCAACGACAGGTTCTACGAGCAGTACTTC
NA TRBJ2-5 TRBD1 TRBV9 CASSGSGQGVETQYF TGTGCCAGCAGCGGGTCGGGACAGGGGGTGGAGACCCAGTACTTC
NA TRBJ2-3 TRBD2 TRBV7-3 CASSAPGTPLAGGFTDTQYF TGTGCCAGCAGCGCCCCGGGGACACCCCTAGCGGGAGGGTTCACAGATACGCAGTATTTT
NA TRBJ1-4 TRBD1 TRBV4-3 CASSQIIDRATNEKLFF TGCGCCAGCAGCCAAATAATCGACAGGGCAACTAATGAAAAACTGTTTTTT
NA TRBJ2-1 NA TRBV19 CASSTPEWYNEQFF TGTGCCAGTAGTACCCCCGAGTGGTACAATGAGCAGTTCTTC
few TRBJ2-2 TRBD1 TRBV5-1 CASSLAGRGQGGELFF TGCGCCAGCAGCTTGGCCGGCAGGGGGCAGGGCGGGGAGCTGTTTTTT
NA TRBJ1-1 NA TRBV19 CASASTRDTEAFF TGTGCCAGTGCTTCAACCCGAGACACTGAAGCTTTCTTT
NA TRBJ1-2 NA TRBV7-9 CASSLDQNAYGYTF TGTGCCAGCAGCTTAGATCAGAACGCTTATGGCTACACCTTC
few TRBJ2-3 NA TRBV5-1 CASSLGWANTQYF TGCGCCAGCAGCTTGGGTTGGGCGAATACGCAGTATTTT
NA TRBJ2-1 NA TRBV7-3 CASSLGLSLGHEQFF TGTGCCAGCAGCTTGGGACTTTCCCTCGGGCATGAGCAGTTCTTC
NA TRBJ1-5 NA TRBV4-1 CASSQDWTVSNQPQHF TGCGCCAGCAGCCAAGATTGGACAGTCTCCAATCAGCCCCAGCATTTT
NA TRBJ2-7 NA TRBV30 CACLNRDLGGEQYF TGTGCCTGTTTAAACCGGGACCTGGGGGGCGAGCAGTACTTC
NA TRBJ1-1 NA TRBV7-9 CASSLGAGTEAFF TGTGCCAGCAGCTTAGGGGCCGGCACTGAAGCTTTCTTT